The 29 T cell receptor beta chains below all came from one sample that was sequenced in a study of blood T cell repertoires in COVID-19. The repertoire was sequenced with immunoSEQ multiplex PCR; TCRdb's copy has only in-frame clones and lacks some. This table holds roughly 160,000 clones, more than 75% found once. Sequenced: peripheral blood. The source of these receptors is a man between 50 and 59 years old who had recovered from COVID-19.

The count of this clone is one. The CDR3 reads CASSSLREQYF. The CDR3 DNA follows: TGTGCCAGCAGCTCCTTACGGGAGCAGTACTTC. V usage is TRBV7-9 and J usage is TRBJ2-7, with no clear D. This CDR3 is 11 amino acids long. Germline loops: CDR1 SEHNR, CDR2 FQNEAQ (reference sequence). V lost 4 bases to trimming and J lost 7 bases, with 8 bases between them.

J is TRBJ2-7 and V is TRBV7-2; 9 bases agree with TRBD2. V lost 5 bases, J lost 2 bases, and 4 bases stayed unmatched. Germline lookup yields CDR1 SGHTA and CDR2 FQGNSA. CDR3 length: 14 residues. DNA of the CDR3: TGTGCCAGCAGCATTAGCGGGGGAACCTACGAGCAGTACTTC. Amino acids: CASSISGGTYEQYF.

In its sample, this clone was seen once. The rearrangement joins TRBV5-8 to TRBJ1-5, with D possibly matching TRBD1 (6 bases). The CDR3 totals 15 residues. Trimming shortened V by 2 bases and J by 5 bases, and 14 bases separated the two germline ends. The germline V gene has CDR1 SGHTS and CDR2 YDEGEE. CDR3 in amino acids: CASSFGGARDQPQHF. The CDR3 nucleotides are TGTGCCAGCAGCTTTGGGGGGGCTAGGGATCAGCCCCAGCATTTT.

This chain links TRBV12-2 with TRBJ2-7; no check of the table's D call, TRBD1, against the DNA was made. TRBV12-2 is designated a pseudogene. This CDR3 is 15 amino acids long. The CDR3 region has the DNA TGTGCAAGTCGCCTCCAACGTCCAGGGCTGTACGAGCAGTACTTC. Its protein is CASRLQRPGLYEQYF.

This chain links TRBV6-1 with TRBJ1-2; TRBD1 might be the D (6 bases). Trimming left V 3 bases short and J 4 bases short, with 6 bases between. The CDR3 runs 12 residues. The germline CDR1 and CDR2 sequences are MNHNS and SASEGT. The CDR3 reads CASSEGAYGYTF. Here the CDR3 DNA reads TGTGCCAGCAGTGAGGGGGCCTATGGCTACACCTTC.

V usage is TRBV6-5 and J usage is TRBJ2-3; 10 bases map to TRBD2. The CDR3 covers 15 residues. The ends lost 5 bases at V and 3 bases at J; junction bases unmatched: 5. Germline lookup yields CDR1 MNHEY and CDR2 SVGAGI. CDR3 nucleotides: TGTGCCAGCAGTCTAGCGGGAGTTAGGACAGATACGCAGTATTTT. It yields the protein CASSLAGVRTDTQYF.

The genes are TRBV30 and TRBJ1-5; 8 positions match TRBD1. The germline V gene encodes CDR1 GTSNPN and CDR2 SVGIG (reference sequence). V shed 0 bases and J 6 bases; nucleotides not matched to a gene: 1. The CDR3 extends over 13 amino acids. The CDR3 reads CAWSVQGAQPQHF. The CDR3 DNA sequence: TGTGCCTGGAGTGTTCAGGGGGCTCAGCCCCAGCATTTT.

V gene TRBV6-1 combines with J gene TRBJ1-4; 9 bases line up with TRBD1. Trimming took 3 bases from V and 8 from J; bases not matched to a gene: 7. The CDR3 spans 15 residues. Germline V lookup: CDR1 MNHNS, CDR2 SASEGT. CDR3 amino acids: CASSDDGTGKEKLFF. CDR3 bases: TGTGCCAGCAGTGATGACGGGACAGGGAAAGAAAAACTGTTTTTT.

The rearrangement links TRBV3-1 (or the pseudogene TRBV3-2) to TRBJ2-4; perhaps TRBD1 as D (5 bases). CDR3 length: 17 amino acids. The V gene lost 3 bases and the J gene lost 0 bases, with 15 bases spanning the gap. Per the germline V gene, CDR1 is LGHDT and CDR2 is YNNKEL (reference sequence). CDR3 bases: TGTGCCAGCAGCCAGGAAAATTCAGGGCTAGCCAAAAACATTCAGTACTTC. The encoded protein is CASSQENSGLAKNIQYF.

This clone is a singleton in its sample. The chain links TRBV27 to TRBJ2-3, with 11 bases fitting TRBD2. CDR3 length equals 15 residues. The germline gives CDR1 MNHEY, CDR2 SMNVEV (reference sequence). With V trimmed by 6 bases and J by 4 bases, 6 bases remained unmatched. The CDR3 loop is CASRILTSGADTQYF. The CDR3 DNA sequence: TGTGCCAGCAGGATTCTGACTAGCGGGGCAGATACGCAGTATTTT.

The rearrangement joins TRBV7-3 to TRBJ2-3, with D uncertain. The CDR3 length is 13 residues. Germline lookup yields CDR1 SGHTA and CDR2 FQGTGA. V lost 5 bases, J lost 0 bases, and 6 bases lay in between. CDR3 loop: CASSLYSTDTQYF. The CDR3 DNA sequence: TGTGCCAGCAGCCTATATAGCACAGATACGCAGTATTTT.

The chain links TRBV4-2 to TRBJ1-3; 8 nucleotides align to TRBD1. Germline V lookup: CDR1 LGHNA, CDR2 YNFKEQ. The CDR3 runs 15 residues. J gave up 3 bases and V 5 bases, and 6 bases lay outside the gene matches. The CDR3 is CASSGQGGRGNTIYF. DNA of the CDR3: TGTGCCAGCAGCGGACAGGGCGGACGTGGAAACACCATATATTTT.

This rearrangement joins TRBV23-1 to TRBJ1-4, with TRBD1 as a possible D gene (6 bases). TRBV23-1 is designated an ORF whose function remains uncertain. Trimming took 3 bases from V and 6 from J, leaving 8 bases between them. This CDR3 spans 13 amino acids. In DNA form, the CDR3 reads TGCGCCAGCAGTCAGGGGGCGGATGAAAAACTGTTTTTT. This sequence encodes CASSQGADEKLFF.

The V call is TRBV29-1, the J call TRBJ2-7; 8 bases map to TRBD1. This CDR3 has 12 amino acids. J lost 2 bases, V lost 4 bases, and 1 base had no gene match. Looked up from germline, CDR1 is SQVTM and CDR2 is ANQGSEA. The DNA of the CDR3 is TGCAGCGTTGCACAGGGGGCCTACGAGCAGTACTTC. Translated, it gives CSVAQGAYEQYF.

The V gene is TRBV29-1, the J gene TRBJ2-2; maybe TRBD2 (5 bases). V lost 1 base, J lost 2 bases, and 23 bases lay in between. This CDR3 spans 19 amino acids. Germline V CDR1 and CDR2: SQVTM, ANQGSEA. CDR3: CSVEGDRGKGPVNTGELFF. The CDR3 bases are TGCAGCGTTGAAGGCGACCGGGGTAAGGGTCCTGTAAACACCGGGGAGCTGTTTTTT.

This clone came up a few times. This chain joins TRBV5-8 and TRBJ1-5, with TRBD1 as a possible D gene (6 bases). The CDR3 covers 15 residues. From germline, CDR1 is SGHTS and CDR2 YDEGEE. The V end was cut by 5 bases, the J end by 7 bases, with 19 bases between. CDR3 coding DNA: TGTGCCAGCAGTGGGGGACATCGCCCCGAGCAGCCCCAGCATTTT. As protein: CASSGGHRPEQPQHF.

The V gene is TRBV28, the J gene TRBJ2-7; D may be TRBD2 (7 bases). Germline-derived CDR1 and CDR2 are MDHEN and SYDVKM. The CDR3 is made up of 14 amino acids. V was clipped by 2 bases and J by 2 bases, with 10 bases between them. The DNA for the CDR3 is TGTGCCAGCAGTTTACGCGGGGGCCCCTACGAGCAGTACTTC. Its translation: CASSLRGGPYEQYF. Supplemented by reference TRBV28 and TRBJ2-7, the full variable domain reads DVKVTQSSRYLVKRTGEKVFLECVQDMDHENMFWYRQDPGLGLRLIYFSYDVKMKEKGDIPEGYSVSREKKERFSLILESASTNQTSMYLCASSLRGGPYEQYFGPGTRLTVT.

The chain recombines TRBV3-1 (or the pseudogene TRBV3-2) with TRBJ2-1; the D gene is possibly TRBD1 (6 bases). Trimming took off 5 bases at V and 7 bases at J, with 18 bases between the two ends. There are 15 residues in the CDR3. Germline V gene sequence: CDR1 LGHDT, CDR2 YNNKEL (reference sequence). This CDR3 reads CASSGRDNEGNEQFF. As DNA, the CDR3 is TGTGCCAGCAGCGGCCGGGACAATGAGGGGAATGAGCAGTTCTTC.

The chain joins TRBV19 to TRBJ1-5, with TRBD1 matching over 7 bases. The CDR3 is made up of 16 amino acids. The germline CDR1 and CDR2 sequences are LNHDA and SQIVND (reference sequence). Trimming took 4 bases from V and 2 from J; bases not matched to a gene: 8. CDR3 region: CASSKAQGMGNQPQHF. The CDR3 region has the DNA TGTGCCAGTAGTAAGGCACAGGGGATGGGCAATCAGCCCCAGCATTTT.

The J gene is TRBJ2-3, the V gene TRBV19; D remains unclear. The CDR3 totals 13 residues. V lost 1 base to trimming and J lost 7 bases, with 9 bases between them. Germline CDR1 reads LNHDA; CDR2 reads SQIVND (reference sequence). The CDR3 protein is CASSIGGENTQYF. CDR3 nucleotide sequence: TGTGCCAGTAGTATAGGAGGAGAGAATACGCAGTATTTT.

The chain couples TRBV7-3 to TRBJ2-3; 12 nucleotides line up with TRBD2. The junction had 8 bases not matched to a gene; V was cut back by 7 bases and J by 3 bases. The CDR3 spans 16 residues. Looked up from germline, CDR1 is SGHTA and CDR2 is FQGTGA. The CDR3 nucleotides are TGTGCCAGCACCCCACTAGCGGGGGGAGGTACAGATACGCAGTATTTT. This codes for CASTPLAGGGTDTQYF.

A single count supports this clone. The CDR3 spells CAWSPWSSYEQYF. For the CDR3, the DNA is TGTGCCTGGAGTCCTTGGAGCTCCTACGAGCAGTACTTC. V usage is TRBV30 and J usage is TRBJ2-7; D is uncertain. Germline CDR1 GTSNPN, CDR2 SVGIG (reference sequence). V lost 2 bases and J 0 bases, leaving 8 bases between the germline ends. The CDR3 is made up of 13 amino acids. Full variable domain (rest looked up from reference TRBV30 and TRBJ2-7): SQTIHQWPATLVQPVGSPLSLECTVEGTSNPNLYWYRQAAGRGLQLLFYSVGIGQISSEVPQNLSASRPQDRQFILSSKKLLLSDSGFYLCAWSPWSSYEQYFGPGTRLTVT.

This chain joins TRBV6-4 and TRBJ2-1; 9 bases fit TRBD1. With V trimmed by 5 bases and J by 0 bases, 5 bases remained unmatched. The CDR3 totals 16 residues. CDR1 is MRHNA, CDR2 SNTAGT, per germline. CDR3 sequence reads: CASSPGQGSSYNEQFF. The CDR3 DNA follows: TGTGCCAGCAGTCCAGGACAGGGGAGCTCCTACAATGAGCAGTTCTTC.

The genes are TRBV3-1 (or the pseudogene TRBV3-2) and TRBJ1-4; 9 nucleotides match TRBD1. With V trimmed by 2 bases and J by 8 bases, 9 bases remained unmatched. The CDR3 runs to 16 residues. The germline CDR1 and CDR2 sequences are LGHDT and YNNKEL (reference sequence). This CDR3 reads CASSQRGQGIGEKLFF. CDR3 in DNA: TGTGCCAGCAGCCAACGGGGACAGGGCATAGGAGAAAAACTGTTTTTT.

The chain recombines TRBV5-1 with TRBJ2-3; D may be TRBD1 (5 bases). CDR1 SGHRS and CDR2 YFSETQ come from the germline V gene. The CDR3 is 15 amino acids. Between the trimmed V and J ends, which lost 1 base and 1 base, there was a span of 10 bases. CDR3 sequence (DNA): TGCGCCAGCAGCTTGAGGGGTGTTGGCACAGATACGCAGTATTTT. Amino acids: CASSLRGVGTDTQYF.

About this clone: One junction end does not reproduce the germline sequence, and a read error may be involved. This CDR3 is CASSEDTVPGLAGAYEQYF. In DNA form, the CDR3 reads TGTGCCAGCAGCGAAGATACTGTTCCGGGACTAGCGGGGGCCTACGAGCAGTACTTC. The rearrangement uses TRBV3-1 (or the pseudogene TRBV3-2) and TRBJ2-7; 14 nucleotides line up with TRBD2. The germline CDR1 and CDR2 sequences are LGHDT and YNNKEL (reference sequence). The CDR3 is 19 amino acids.

This clone was recorded only once. The CDR3 DNA is TGTGCCAGCAGCCCGGGACAGGGCAAGACTGAAGCTTTCTTT. Protein sequence: CASSPGQGKTEAFF. V is TRBV5-4 and J is TRBJ1-1; 9 positions match TRBD1. CDR3 size: 14 residues. Germline V CDR1 and CDR2: SGHNT, YYREEE (reference sequence). V lost 4 bases, J lost 5 bases, and 6 bases stayed unmatched.

The rearrangement links TRBV6-2 or TRBV6-3 to TRBJ1-1; no clear D. This CDR3 contains 16 residues. Germline V gene sequence: CDR1 MNHEY, CDR2 SVGEGT. V gave up 1 base and J gave up 1 base, with 13 bases separating them. For the CDR3, the DNA is TGTGCCAGCAGTTACTACATGAGGGCGAAGAACACTGAAGCTTTCTTT. This translates into CASSYYMRAKNTEAFF.

The rearrangement joins TRBV29-1 to TRBJ2-7; D not certain. There are 13 residues in the CDR3. Germline values: CDR1 SQVTM, CDR2 ANQGSEA. V gave up 7 bases and J gave up 5 bases, with 18 bases separating them. DNA for the CDR3: TGCAGCGGAACTCATCCCCTGTCCCACGAGCAGTACTTC. Its protein is CSGTHPLSHEQYF.